This T cell receptor (beta chain) is from a study of shared clonotypes between healthy human individuals. This table comes from immunoSEQ multiplex PCR, and its TCRdb copy is limited to in-frame clones, with some not included. The sample yields 2 million to 2.5 million clones, under 95% seen once. With 3 bases removed from V and 0 bases from J, the gap between germline ends came to 11 bases. CDR1 LNHNV and CDR2 YYDKDF come from the germline V gene (reference sequence). This CDR3 has 16 amino acids. Sequencing was done on a sample of naive CD4+ T cells from PBMCs. The sample's subset: CD45RA+ positively selected. V usage is TRBV15 and J usage is TRBJ1-4; no reliable D call. This clonotype was sampled from a man aged 18 to 29 in good health. Some clones in this sample may be carry-over from other donors' samples. CDR3 loop: CATSRDPGATNEKLFF. The CDR3 nucleotides read TGTGCCACCAGCAGGGACCCGGGAGCAACTAATGAAAAACTGTTTTTT.